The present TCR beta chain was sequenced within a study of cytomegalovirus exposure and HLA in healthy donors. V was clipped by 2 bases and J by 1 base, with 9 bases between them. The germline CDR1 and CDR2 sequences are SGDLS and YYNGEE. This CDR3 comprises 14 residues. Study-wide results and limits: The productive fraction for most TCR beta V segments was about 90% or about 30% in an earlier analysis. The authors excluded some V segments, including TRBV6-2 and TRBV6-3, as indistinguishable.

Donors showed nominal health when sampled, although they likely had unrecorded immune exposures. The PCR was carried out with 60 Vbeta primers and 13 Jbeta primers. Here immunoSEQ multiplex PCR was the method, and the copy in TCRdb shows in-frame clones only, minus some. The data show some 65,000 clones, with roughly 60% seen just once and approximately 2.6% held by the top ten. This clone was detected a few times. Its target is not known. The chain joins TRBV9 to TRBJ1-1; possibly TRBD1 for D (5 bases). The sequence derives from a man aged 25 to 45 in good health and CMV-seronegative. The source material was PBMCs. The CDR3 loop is CASSVRQSNTEAFF. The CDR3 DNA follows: TGTGCCAGCAGCGTTCGACAGTCGAACACTGAAGCTTTCTTT.